This T cell receptor beta chain was obtained from a study of blood T cell repertoires in COVID-19. Across the whole study: Samples came from the United States, Italy and Spain, spanning acute and convalescent COVID-19.

Germline V gene data show CDR1 as SGHAT and CDR2 as FQNNGV. V was shortened by 1 base and J by 3 bases, with 10 bases between the two germline ends. The CDR3 has 15 amino acids. Cohorts were determined from participant-reported clinical history. In the authors' workflow: Amplification of reference gene primers provided the estimated nucleated cell counts. Sequenced by immunoSEQ multiplex PCR; TCRdb stores in-frame clones only, minus some. V, J and clone size were drawn from that table, and D and trimming were deduced from the DNA. The sample has around 250,000 clones, 90% seen once. The sample taken for sequencing was PBMCs or T cells enriched from blood (not recorded which). The J gene is TRBJ1-5, the V gene TRBV11-2; the D gene is possibly TRBD1 (5 bases). The receptor comes from a woman aged 25 to 39 with acute COVID-19. The CDR3, as DNA: TGTGCCAGCAGCTTAGGTCCCAGGGACAATCAGCCCCAGCATTTT. Translated: CASSLGPRDNQPQHF.